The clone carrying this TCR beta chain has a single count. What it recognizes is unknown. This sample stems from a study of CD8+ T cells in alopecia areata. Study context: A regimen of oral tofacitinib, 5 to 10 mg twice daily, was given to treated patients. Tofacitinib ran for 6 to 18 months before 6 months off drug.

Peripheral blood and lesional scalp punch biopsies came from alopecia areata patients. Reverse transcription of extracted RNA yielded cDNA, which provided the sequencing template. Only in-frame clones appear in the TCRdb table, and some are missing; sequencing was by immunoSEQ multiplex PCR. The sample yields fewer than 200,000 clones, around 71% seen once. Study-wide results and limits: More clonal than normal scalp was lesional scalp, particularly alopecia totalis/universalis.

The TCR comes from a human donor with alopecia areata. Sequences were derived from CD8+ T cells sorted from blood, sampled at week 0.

The CDR3: CASSYSGLAGNEQFF. Here the CDR3 DNA reads TGTGCCAGCAGCTATTCGGGACTAGCGGGCAATGAGCAGTTCTTC. The chain employs TRBV7-9 and TRBJ2-1; 12 bases are a match to TRBD2. Germline CDR1 and CDR2: SEHNR and FQNEAQ (reference sequence). The CDR3 has 15 residues. Trimming took 4 bases from V and 6 from J; bases not matched to a gene: 4.